The 14 T cell receptor beta chains in this list originate from one sample, sequenced in a study of blood T cell repertoires in COVID-19. Generated by immunoSEQ multiplex PCR, the TCRdb table keeps only in-frame clones and is missing some. The sample has a few hundred thousand clones, around 87% seen once. Sequencing input: peripheral blood. The receptors stem from a woman between 50 and 59 years old who had recovered from COVID-19.

The genes are TRBV28 and TRBJ2-3; TRBD2 might be the D (6 bases). Germline CDR1 reads MDHEN; CDR2 reads SYDVKM. Between the trimmed V and J ends, which lost 6 bases and 1 base, there was a span of 11 bases. The CDR3 contains 14 residues. The CDR3 coding sequence is TGTGCCAGCAGCCGATCGGGGGGCACAGATACGCAGTATTTT. This encodes CASSRSGGTDTQYF.

The V gene is TRBV12-3 or TRBV12-4, the J gene TRBJ2-7; TRBD2 might be the D (5 bases). This CDR3 comprises 13 residues. Trimming shortened V by 3 bases and J by 4 bases, and 10 bases separated the two germline ends. The CDR3, as DNA: TGTGCCAGCAGTTTTAACGGGGTTTACGAGCAGTACTTC. It yields the protein CASSFNGVYEQYF.

The chain uses TRBV5-5 and TRBJ1-1; D is unresolved. CDR1 is SGHKS and CDR2 is YYEKEE in the germline V gene (reference sequence). The CDR3 totals 15 residues. Between the trimmed V and J ends, which lost 3 bases and 2 bases, there was a span of 14 bases. The CDR3 protein is CASSSRRGSNTEAFF. CDR3 in DNA: TGTGCCAGCAGCTCGAGACGTGGTAGCAACACTGAAGCTTTCTTT.

The chain employs TRBV15 and TRBJ2-7, with 12 nucleotides matching TRBD1. Per the germline V gene, CDR1 is LNHNV and CDR2 is YYDKDF (reference sequence). The V segment lost 1 base and the J segment 5 bases; nucleotides outside the gene matches: 3. The CDR3 is made up of 15 amino acids. CDR3 DNA: TGTGCCACCAGCAGAGCCGGGACAGGGGGCCACGAGCAGTACTTC. Its translation is CATSRAGTGGHEQYF.

The genes are TRBV29-1 and TRBJ2-1; 10 nucleotides line up with TRBD2. The CDR3 loop spans 15 amino acids. Germline CDR1 SQVTM, CDR2 ANQGSEA. The ends lost 5 bases at V and 10 bases at J; junction bases unmatched: 14. CDR3 region: CSVLRSGRAFYEQFF. CDR3 bases: TGCAGCGTTCTAAGGAGCGGGAGGGCTTTCTACGAGCAGTTCTTC.

The CDR3 spells CASSYSDRSDIYEQYF. As DNA, the CDR3 is TGTGCCAGCAGTTACTCGGATAGGTCAGACATCTACGAGCAGTACTTC. This sequence joins TRBV6-5 and TRBJ2-7; no firm D call. CDR1 MNHEY and CDR2 SVGAGI come from the germline V gene. This CDR3 spans 16 amino acids. V dropped 0 bases and J dropped 3 bases, with 15 bases sitting between them.

The chain links TRBV6-2 or TRBV6-3 to TRBJ1-1; TRBD1 might be the D (5 bases). CDR3 length: 13 amino acids. The germline CDR1 and CDR2 sequences are MNHEY and SVGEGT. Trimming took 6 bases from V and 4 from J, leaving 12 bases between them. CDR3 residues: CASSRQSLTEAFF. In nucleotides, the CDR3 is TGTGCCAGCAGCAGACAGAGCCTCACTGAAGCTTTCTTT.

This CDR3 is CASSHDRLPQYF. In DNA, the CDR3 is TGTGCCAGCAGCCACGACAGGTTGCCGCAGTATTTT. The chain carries TRBV28 and TRBJ2-3; tentatively, D is TRBD1 (6 bases). V lost 6 bases to trimming and J lost 10 bases, with 14 bases between them. Germline loops: CDR1 MDHEN, CDR2 SYDVKM. This CDR3 is built from 12 residues.

This clone was seen more than once but under ten times. This rearrangement joins TRBV18 to TRBJ2-2; no definite D call. Germline CDR1 KGHSH, CDR2 LQKENI. This CDR3 comprises 14 residues. The V end was cut by 2 bases, the J end by 3 bases, with 7 bases between. The CDR3 DNA reads TGTGCCAGCTCACCATCGGGTTACACCGGGGAGCTGTTTTTT. Encoded protein: CASSPSGYTGELFF.

The chain links TRBV29-1 to TRBJ2-7, with TRBD1 matching 7 bases. This CDR3 has 14 amino acids. Germline loops: CDR1 SQVTM, CDR2 ANQGSEA. J was trimmed by 4 bases and V by 7 bases; bases with no gene match: 13. The CDR3 here is CSAAPRDSQYEQYF. In DNA form, the CDR3 reads TGCAGCGCTGCCCCTCGGGACAGTCAGTACGAGCAGTACTTC.

The J gene is TRBJ1-5, the V gene TRBV7-8; unclear D gene. The V end lost 6 bases, the J end lost 5 bases, and 14 bases lay between the germline ends. This CDR3 has 14 residues. The V gene's germline CDR1 is SGHVS and CDR2 FQNEAQ. The CDR3, as DNA: TGTGCCAGCAGTGCCGGCGGGCTAGATCAGCCCCAGCATTTT. Amino acid sequence: CASSAGGLDQPQHF.

V and J are TRBV5-6 and TRBJ2-3; 8 positions agree with TRBD2. CDR1 and CDR2 from the germline V gene are SGHDT and YYEEEE. After removal of 0 bases from V and 4 bases from J, the junction contained 10 bases not matched to a gene. The CDR3 is made up of 17 amino acids. The CDR3 region is CASSLAGAGGPADTQYF. CDR3 coding DNA: TGTGCCAGCAGCTTGGCCGGGGCGGGAGGTCCGGCAGATACGCAGTATTTT.

The chain has TRBV2 and TRBJ1-2, with 7 bases matching TRBD1. Germline V gives CDR1 SNHLY, CDR2 FYNNEI. The V and J ends lost 6 bases and 5 bases, in that order; junction bases with no gene match: 9. This CDR3 is 14 amino acids long. The CDR3: CASSGDRSLYGYTF. The DNA for the CDR3 is TGTGCCAGCAGCGGGGACAGATCTTTATATGGCTACACCTTC. The full variable domain, with the rest looked up from reference TRBV2 and TRBJ1-2, is EPEVTQTPSHQVTQMGQEVILRCVPISNHLYFYWYRQILGQKVEFLVSFYNNEISEKSEIFDDQFSVERPDGSNFTLKIRSTKLEDSAMYFCASSGDRSLYGYTFGSGTRLTVV.

This clone occurred once. V usage is TRBV9 and J usage is TRBJ1-3; D is unresolved. CDR1 is SGDLS and CDR2 is YYNGEE in the germline V gene. V shed 4 bases and J shed 3 bases, with 5 bases lying between them. The CDR3 has 12 residues. The DNA of the CDR3 is TGTGCCAGCAGCTCCATTGGAAACACCATATATTTT. Protein: CASSSIGNTIYF.